This T cell receptor (beta chain) was profiled in a study of cytomegalovirus exposure and HLA in healthy donors. Broader study findings: It was 150 to 200 TCR beta chains that were listed as cytomegalovirus-associated. A few V segments could not be told apart, such as TRBV6-2 and TRBV6-3, and were left out.

A remark on this clone: What it binds is unknown.

The PCR used 60 Vbeta and 13 Jbeta primers. The repertoire was sequenced with immunoSEQ multiplex PCR; TCRdb's copy has only in-frame clones and lacks some. The table lists 150,000 to 200,000 clones, around four fifths of them singletons, with roughly 10% in the top ten. Looked up from germline, CDR1 is MDHEN and CDR2 is SYDVKM. The ends lost 4 bases at V and 2 bases at J; junction bases unmatched: 2. This CDR3 is built from 14 residues. This clonotype was obtained from a man aged 18 to 35 in good health and CMV-seropositive. This chain joins TRBV28 and TRBJ1-5; 7 bases map to TRBD1. The sample was PBMCs. CDR3 bases: TGTGCCAGCAGTTATGACAGGGGCAATCAGCCCCAGCATTTT. Protein sequence: CASSYDRGNQPQHF.